This T cell receptor beta chain was recovered during a study of blood T cell repertoires in COVID-19. Study as a whole: Both acute and convalescent COVID-19 samples were obtained from the United States, Italy and Spain. PBMCs, B-cell-depleted T cells, or T cells provided the cDNA or gDNA that made up the material.

In the original workflow: Estimation of nucleated cell counts relied on the amplification of reference gene primers. Clones were read by immunoSEQ multiplex PCR, and TCRdb kept only the in-frame ones, dropping some. That table is the source of V, J and clone size, and D and trimming were worked out from the DNA. The repertoire holds some 350,000 clones, 83% seen once, with almost 3% in the top ten. The specimen was peripheral blood. The clonotype comes from a man aged 25 to 40 with active or convalescent COVID-19.

DNA for the CDR3: TGTGCCAGCAGCTTGTCGGGGGGCCAAGTAGGCAATGAGCAGTTCTTC. The encoded protein is CASSLSGGQVGNEQFF. V gene TRBV5-5 combines with J gene TRBJ2-1; a weak D match, TRBD2 (7 bases). This CDR3 has 16 amino acids. Trimming removed 1 base from V and 6 bases from J, with 17 bases in between. Germline V gene data show CDR1 as SGHKS and CDR2 as YYEKEE (reference sequence).